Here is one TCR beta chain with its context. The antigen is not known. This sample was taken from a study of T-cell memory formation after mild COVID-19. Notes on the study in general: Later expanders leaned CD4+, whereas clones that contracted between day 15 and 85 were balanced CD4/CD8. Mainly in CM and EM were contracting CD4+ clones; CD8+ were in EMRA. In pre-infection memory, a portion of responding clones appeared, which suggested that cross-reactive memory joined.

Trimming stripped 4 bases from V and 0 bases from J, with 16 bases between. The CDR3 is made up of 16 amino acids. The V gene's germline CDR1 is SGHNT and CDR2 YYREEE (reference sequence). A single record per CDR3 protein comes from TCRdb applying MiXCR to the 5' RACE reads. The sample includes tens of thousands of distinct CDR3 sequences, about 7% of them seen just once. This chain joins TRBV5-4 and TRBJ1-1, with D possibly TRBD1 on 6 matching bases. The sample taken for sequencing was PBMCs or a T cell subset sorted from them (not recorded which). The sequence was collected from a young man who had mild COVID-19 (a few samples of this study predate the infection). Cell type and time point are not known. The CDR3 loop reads CASSPDWGAVNTEAFF. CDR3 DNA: TGTGCCAGCAGCCCCGACTGGGGGGCAGTGAACACTGAAGCTTTCTTT.